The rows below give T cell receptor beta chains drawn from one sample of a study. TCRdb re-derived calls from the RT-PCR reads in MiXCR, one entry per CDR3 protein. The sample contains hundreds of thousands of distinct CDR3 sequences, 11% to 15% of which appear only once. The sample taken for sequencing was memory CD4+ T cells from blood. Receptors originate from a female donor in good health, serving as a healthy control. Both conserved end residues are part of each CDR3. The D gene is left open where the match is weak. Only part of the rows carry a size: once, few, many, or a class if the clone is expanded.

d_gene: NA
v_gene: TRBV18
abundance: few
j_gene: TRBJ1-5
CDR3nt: TGTGCCAGCTCACCATACGGCCAGGGAGATCAGCCCCAGCATTTT
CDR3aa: CASSPYGQGDQPQHF

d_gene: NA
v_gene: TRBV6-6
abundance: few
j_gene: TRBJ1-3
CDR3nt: TGTGCCAGCAGGACGCACGACTCTGGAAACACCATATATTTT
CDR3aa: CASRTHDSGNTIYF

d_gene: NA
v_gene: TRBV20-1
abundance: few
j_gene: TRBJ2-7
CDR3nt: TGCAGTGCTAGCCCCTTAGGGAGAGCTACGTACGAGCAGTACTTC
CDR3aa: CSASPLGRATYEQYF

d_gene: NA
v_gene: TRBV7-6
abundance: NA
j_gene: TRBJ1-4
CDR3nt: TGTGCCAGCAGCCCCAGAGTCGGGGGACGGGGTAATGAAAAACTGTTTTTT
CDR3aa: CASSPRVGGRGNEKLFF

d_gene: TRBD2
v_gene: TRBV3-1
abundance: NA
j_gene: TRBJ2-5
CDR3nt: TGTGCCAGCAGCGAAAGTTATAGCGGGATAGAGACCCAGTACTTC
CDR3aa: CASSESYSGIETQYF

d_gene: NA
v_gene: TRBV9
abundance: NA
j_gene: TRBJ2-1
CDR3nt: TGTGCCAGCAGCCCCGGGGACGTCTACAATGAGCAGTTCTTC
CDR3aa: CASSPGDVYNEQFF

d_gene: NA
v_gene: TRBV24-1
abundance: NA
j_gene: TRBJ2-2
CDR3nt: TGTGCCACCAGTGACCCCCAATCGGGGGAGTCCACCGGGGAGCTGTTTTTT
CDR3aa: CATSDPQSGESTGELFF

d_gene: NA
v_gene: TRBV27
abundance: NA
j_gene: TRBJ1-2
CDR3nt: TGTGCCAGCAGTTTATCGGGCGTAGCTAACTATGGCTACACCTTC
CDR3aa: CASSLSGVANYGYTF

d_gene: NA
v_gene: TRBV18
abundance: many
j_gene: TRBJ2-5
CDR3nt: TGTGCCAGCTCACCTAGGGCCCAAGAGACCCAGTACTTC
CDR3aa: CASSPRAQETQYF

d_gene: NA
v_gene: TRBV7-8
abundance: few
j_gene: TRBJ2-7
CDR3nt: TGTGCCAGCAGCCCCCAGGGCGGAACCTACGAGCAGTACTTC
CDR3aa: CASSPQGGTYEQYF

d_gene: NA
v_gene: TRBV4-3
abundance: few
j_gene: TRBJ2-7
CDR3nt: TGCGCCAGCAGCCAAGATCAGGCCAACGGCTACGAGCAGTACTTC
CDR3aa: CASSQDQANGYEQYF

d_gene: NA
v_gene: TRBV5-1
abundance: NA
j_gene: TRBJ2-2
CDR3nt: TGCGCCAGCAAGCAGGAATTCGGGGACACCGGGGAGCTGTTTTTT
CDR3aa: CASKQEFGDTGELFF

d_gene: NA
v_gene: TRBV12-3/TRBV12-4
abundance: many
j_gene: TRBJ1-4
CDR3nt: TGTGCCAGCACGGACCCGGGGGAAAAACTGTTTTTT
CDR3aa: CASTDPGEKLFF

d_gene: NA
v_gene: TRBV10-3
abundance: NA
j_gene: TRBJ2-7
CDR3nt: TGTGCCATCAACCAGCTAAACTCCTACGAGCAGTACTTC
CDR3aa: CAINQLNSYEQYF

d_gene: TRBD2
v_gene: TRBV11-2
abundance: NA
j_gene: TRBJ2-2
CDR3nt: TGTGCCAGCAGCTTACTAGCGGGAGTCCCCACCGGGGAGCTGTTTTTT
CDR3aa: CASSLLAGVPTGELFF

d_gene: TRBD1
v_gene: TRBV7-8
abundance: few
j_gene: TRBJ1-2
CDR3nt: TGTGCCAGCAGCTTAGAGGGGACAGCGCGCTATGGCTACACCTTC
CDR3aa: CASSLEGTARYGYTF

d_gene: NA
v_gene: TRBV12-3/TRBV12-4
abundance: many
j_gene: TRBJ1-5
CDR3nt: TGTGCCAGCAGCCCCCTGGCAGGGGAGTATCAGCCCCAGCATTTT
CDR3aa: CASSPLAGEYQPQHF

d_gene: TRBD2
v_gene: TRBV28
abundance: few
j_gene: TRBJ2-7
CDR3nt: TGTGCCAGCAGTTTTATCTCGGAGGCGGGAGGGTTGCCCTACGAGCAGTACTTC
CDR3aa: CASSFISEAGGLPYEQYF

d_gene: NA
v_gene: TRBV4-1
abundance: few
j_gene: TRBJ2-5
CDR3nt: TGCGCCAGCAGCCAGAATAGGGACGTTCGAGAGACCCAGTACTTC
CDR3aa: CASSQNRDVRETQYF

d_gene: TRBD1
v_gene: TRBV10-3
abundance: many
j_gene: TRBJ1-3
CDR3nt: TGTGCCATCACGGACAGGGGACCACCCTCTGGAAACACCATATATTTT
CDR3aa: CAITDRGPPSGNTIYF

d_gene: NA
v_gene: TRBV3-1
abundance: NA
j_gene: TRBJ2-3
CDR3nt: TGTGCCAGCAGCCCCCGTGCGGAGAGCACAGATACGCAGTATTTT
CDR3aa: CASSPRAESTDTQYF

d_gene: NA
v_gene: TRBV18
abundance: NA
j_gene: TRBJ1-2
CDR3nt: TGTGCCAGCTCACAAGGGGAGGACTATGGCTACACCTTC
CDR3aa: CASSQGEDYGYTF

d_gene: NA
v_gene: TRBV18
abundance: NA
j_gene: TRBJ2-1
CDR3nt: TGTGCCAGCTCACCAGGCCAGAATGAGCAGTTCTTC
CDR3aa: CASSPGQNEQFF